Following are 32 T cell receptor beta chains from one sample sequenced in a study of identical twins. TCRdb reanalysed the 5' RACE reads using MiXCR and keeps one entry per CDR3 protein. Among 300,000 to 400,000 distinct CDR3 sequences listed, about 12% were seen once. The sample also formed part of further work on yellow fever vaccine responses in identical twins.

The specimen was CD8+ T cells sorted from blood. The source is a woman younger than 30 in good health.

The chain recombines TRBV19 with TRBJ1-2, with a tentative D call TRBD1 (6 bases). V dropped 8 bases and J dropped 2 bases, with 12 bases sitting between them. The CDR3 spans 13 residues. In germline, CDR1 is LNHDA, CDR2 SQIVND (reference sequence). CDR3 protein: CASWTANNYGYTF. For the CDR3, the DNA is TGTGCCAGTTGGACAGCGAACAACTATGGCTACACCTTC.

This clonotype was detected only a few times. The CDR3 DNA follows: TGTGCCAGCAGCACCGCAGGGAGGGCTGATGAAAAACTGTTTTTT. Translating gives CASSTAGRADEKLFF. The rearrangement joins TRBV7-9 to TRBJ1-4; D perhaps matches TRBD1 (5 bases). CDR1 is SEHNR, CDR2 FQNEAQ, per germline (reference sequence). The length of the CDR3 is 15 residues. The V gene lost 5 bases and the J gene lost 6 bases, with 16 bases spanning the gap.

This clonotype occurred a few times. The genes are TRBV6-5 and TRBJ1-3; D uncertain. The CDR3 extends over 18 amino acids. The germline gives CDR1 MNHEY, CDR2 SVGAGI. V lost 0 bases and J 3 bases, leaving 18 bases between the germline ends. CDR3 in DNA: TGTGCCAGCAGTTACTCTATCTTGCGGAAGGAAGGTGGAAACACCATATATTTT. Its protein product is CASSYSILRKEGGNTIYF.

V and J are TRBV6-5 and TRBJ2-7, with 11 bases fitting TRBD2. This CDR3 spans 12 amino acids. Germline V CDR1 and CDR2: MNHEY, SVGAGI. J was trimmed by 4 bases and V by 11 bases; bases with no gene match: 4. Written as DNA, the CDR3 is TGTGCCGCCGGGACTAGCGGATACGAGCAGTACTTC. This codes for CAAGTSGYEQYF.

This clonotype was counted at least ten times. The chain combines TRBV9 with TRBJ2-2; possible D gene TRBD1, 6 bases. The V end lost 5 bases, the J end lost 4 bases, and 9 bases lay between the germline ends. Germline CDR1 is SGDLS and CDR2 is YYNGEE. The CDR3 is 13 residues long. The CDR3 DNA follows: TGTGCCAGCAGGTCAGGGGTCACCGGGGAGCTGTTTTTT. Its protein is CASRSGVTGELFF.

The CDR3 coding sequence is TGTGCCAGCAGCTTGAACTATCTGGACACTGAAGCTTTCTTT. It codes for CASSLNYLDTEAFF. The chain employs TRBV7-9 and TRBJ1-1; the D is unclear. Germline-derived CDR1 and CDR2 are SEHNR and FQNEAQ (reference sequence). V was trimmed by 3 bases and J by 3 bases, leaving 11 bases between them. The CDR3 runs 14 residues.

CDR3 bases: TGTGCCAGTAATACCGGAGGAGGCACTGAAGCTTTCTTT. This codes for CASNTGGGTEAFF. The chain combines TRBV19 with TRBJ1-1; D call uncertain. The CDR3 is 13 amino acids. Germline CDR1 LNHDA, CDR2 SQIVND (reference sequence). V was pared by 7 bases and J by 4 bases, with 13 bases between.

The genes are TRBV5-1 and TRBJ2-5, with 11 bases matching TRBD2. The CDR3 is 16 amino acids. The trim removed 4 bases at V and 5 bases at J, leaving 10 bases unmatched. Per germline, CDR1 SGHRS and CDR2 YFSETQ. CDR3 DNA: TGCGCCAGCAGCCCGATACTAGCGGGGGCCGGGGAGACCCAGTACTTC. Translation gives CASSPILAGAGETQYF.

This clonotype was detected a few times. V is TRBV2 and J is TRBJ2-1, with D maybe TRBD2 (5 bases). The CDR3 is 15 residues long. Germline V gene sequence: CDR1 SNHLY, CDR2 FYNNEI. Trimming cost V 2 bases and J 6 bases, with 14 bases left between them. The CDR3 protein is CASSEWSPEGNEQFF. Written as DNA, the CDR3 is TGTGCCAGCAGTGAATGGTCCCCTGAGGGCAATGAGCAGTTCTTC.

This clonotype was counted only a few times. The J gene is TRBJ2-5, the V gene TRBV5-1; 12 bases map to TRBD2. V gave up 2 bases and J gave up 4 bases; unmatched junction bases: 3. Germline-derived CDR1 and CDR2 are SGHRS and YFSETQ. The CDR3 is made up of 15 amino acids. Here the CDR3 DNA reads TGCGCCAGCAGCTTATCGGGACTAGCGGGAGAGACCCAGTACTTC. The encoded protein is CASSLSGLAGETQYF.

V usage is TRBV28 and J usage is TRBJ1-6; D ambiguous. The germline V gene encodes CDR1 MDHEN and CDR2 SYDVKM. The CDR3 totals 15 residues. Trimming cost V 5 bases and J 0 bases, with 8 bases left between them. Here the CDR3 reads CASSTESSYNSPLHF. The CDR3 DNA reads TGTGCCAGCAGTACAGAGAGCTCCTATAATTCACCCCTCCACTTT.

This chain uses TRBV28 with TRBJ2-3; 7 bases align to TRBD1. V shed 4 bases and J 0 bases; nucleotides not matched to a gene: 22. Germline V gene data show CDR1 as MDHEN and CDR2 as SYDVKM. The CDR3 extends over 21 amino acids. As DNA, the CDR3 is TGTGCCAGCAGTTCCCTGAATATCGCGGACAGGCCCATCCTTAGCACAGATACGCAGTATTTT. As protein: CASSSLNIADRPILSTDTQYF. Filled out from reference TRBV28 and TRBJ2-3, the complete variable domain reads DVKVTQSSRYLVKRTGEKVFLECVQDMDHENMFWYRQDPGLGLRLIYFSYDVKMKEKGDIPEGYSVSREKKERFSLILESASTNQTSMYLCASSSLNIADRPILSTDTQYFGPGTRLTVL.

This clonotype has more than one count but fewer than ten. CDR3 DNA sequence: TGTGCCAGCAGTTACGGGACTAGCTTCACAGATACGCAGTATTTT. Its translation is CASSYGTSFTDTQYF. V and J are TRBV6-2 or TRBV6-3 and TRBJ2-3; TRBD2 aligns across 9 bases. Germline lookup yields CDR1 MNHEY and CDR2 SVGEGT. The CDR3 runs to 15 residues. V gave up 2 bases and J gave up 2 bases; unmatched junction bases: 2.

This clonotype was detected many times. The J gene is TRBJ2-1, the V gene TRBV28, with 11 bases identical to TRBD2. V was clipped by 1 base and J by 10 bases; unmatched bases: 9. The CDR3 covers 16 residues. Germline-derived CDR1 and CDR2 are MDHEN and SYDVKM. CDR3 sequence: CASSLLGSGRAGEQFF. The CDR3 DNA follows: TGTGCCAGCAGTTTATTGGGTAGCGGGAGGGCCGGAGAGCAGTTCTTC.

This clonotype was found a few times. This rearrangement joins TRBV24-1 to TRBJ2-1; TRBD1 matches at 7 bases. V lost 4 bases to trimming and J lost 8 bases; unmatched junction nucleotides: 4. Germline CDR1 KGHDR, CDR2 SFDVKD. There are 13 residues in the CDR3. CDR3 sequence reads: CATSEQQGYEQFF. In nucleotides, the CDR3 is TGTGCCACCAGTGAGCAACAGGGGTATGAGCAGTTCTTC.

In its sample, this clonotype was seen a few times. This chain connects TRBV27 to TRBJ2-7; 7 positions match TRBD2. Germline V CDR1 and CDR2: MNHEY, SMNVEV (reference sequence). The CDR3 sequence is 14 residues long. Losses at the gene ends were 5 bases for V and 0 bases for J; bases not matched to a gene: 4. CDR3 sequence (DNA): TGTGCCAGCAGTCCTAGCGGTAGCTCCTACGAGCAGTACGTC. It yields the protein CASSPSGSSYEQYV.

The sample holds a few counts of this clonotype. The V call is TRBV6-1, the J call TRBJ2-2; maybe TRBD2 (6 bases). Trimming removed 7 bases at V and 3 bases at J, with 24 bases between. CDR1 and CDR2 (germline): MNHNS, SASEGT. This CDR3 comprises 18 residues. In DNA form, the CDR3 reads TGTGCCAGCATCCAGTCTTCCGAGTGGAGGGCCCACACCGGGGAGCTGTTTTTT. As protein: CASIQSSEWRAHTGELFF.

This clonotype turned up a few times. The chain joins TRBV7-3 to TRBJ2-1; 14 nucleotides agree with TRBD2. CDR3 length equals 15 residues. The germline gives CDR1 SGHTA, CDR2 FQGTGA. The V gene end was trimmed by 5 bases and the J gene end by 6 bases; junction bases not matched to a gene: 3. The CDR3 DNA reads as TGTGCCAGCAGCGCGGGACTAGCGGGAGTCAATGAGCAGTTCTTC. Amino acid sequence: CASSAGLAGVNEQFF.

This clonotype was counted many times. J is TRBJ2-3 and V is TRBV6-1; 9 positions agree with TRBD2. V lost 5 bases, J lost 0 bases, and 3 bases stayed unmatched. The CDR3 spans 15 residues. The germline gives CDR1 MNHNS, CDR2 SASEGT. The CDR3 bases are TGTGCCAGCAGTCATAGCGGGGGAAGCACAGATACGCAGTATTTT. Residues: CASSHSGGSTDTQYF.

CDR3 amino acids: CASSLSNGAEQYF. The DNA of the CDR3 is TGTGCCAGCAGTTTATCGAATGGGGCCGAGCAGTACTTC. This rearrangement joins TRBV27 to TRBJ2-7; D might be TRBD1 (5 bases). CDR1 MNHEY and CDR2 SMNVEV come from the germline V gene (reference sequence). This CDR3 comprises 13 residues. Trimming removed 0 bases at V and 6 bases at J, with 9 bases between.

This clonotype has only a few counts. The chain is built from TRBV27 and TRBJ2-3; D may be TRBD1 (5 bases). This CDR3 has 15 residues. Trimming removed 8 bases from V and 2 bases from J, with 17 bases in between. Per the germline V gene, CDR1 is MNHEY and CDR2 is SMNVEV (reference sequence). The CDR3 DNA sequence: TGTGCCAGCCATAGGGGAAGAATTGCCACAGATACGCAGTATTTT. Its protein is CASHRGRIATDTQYF.

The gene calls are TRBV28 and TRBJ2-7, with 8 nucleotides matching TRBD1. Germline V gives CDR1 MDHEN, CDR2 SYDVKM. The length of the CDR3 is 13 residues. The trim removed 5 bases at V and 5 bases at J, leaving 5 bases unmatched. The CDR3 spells CASSPGQVDEQYV. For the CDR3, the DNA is TGTGCCAGCAGTCCGGGACAGGTTGACGAGCAGTACGTC.

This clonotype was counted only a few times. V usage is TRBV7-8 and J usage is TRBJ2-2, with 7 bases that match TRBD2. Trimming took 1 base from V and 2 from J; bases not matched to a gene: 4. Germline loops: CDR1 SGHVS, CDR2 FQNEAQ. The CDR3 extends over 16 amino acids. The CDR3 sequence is CASSLEAGPNTGELFF. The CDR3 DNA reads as TGTGCCAGCAGCTTAGAAGCGGGGCCTAACACCGGGGAGCTGTTTTTT.

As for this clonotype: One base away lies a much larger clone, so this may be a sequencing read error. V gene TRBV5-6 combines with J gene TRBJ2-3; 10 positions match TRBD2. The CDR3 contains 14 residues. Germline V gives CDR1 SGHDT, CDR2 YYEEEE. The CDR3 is CASGFGTSADTQYF. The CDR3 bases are TGTGCCAGCGGCTTCGGGACTAGCGCCGATACGCAGTATTTT.

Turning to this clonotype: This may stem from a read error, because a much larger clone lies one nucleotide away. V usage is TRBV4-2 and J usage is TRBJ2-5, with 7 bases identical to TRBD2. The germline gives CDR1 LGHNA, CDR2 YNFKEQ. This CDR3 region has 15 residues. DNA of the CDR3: TGTGCCAGCAGCCAAGGACTAGCTGCCCAAGAGACCAAGTACTTC. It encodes CASSQGLAAQETKYF.

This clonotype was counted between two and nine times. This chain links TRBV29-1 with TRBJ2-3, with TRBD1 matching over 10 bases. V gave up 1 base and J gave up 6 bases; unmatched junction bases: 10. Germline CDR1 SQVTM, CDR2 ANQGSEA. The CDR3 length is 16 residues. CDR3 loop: CSVEGIPGQGSDTQYF. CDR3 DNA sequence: TGCAGCGTTGAAGGCATACCGGGACAGGGGTCCGATACGCAGTATTTT.

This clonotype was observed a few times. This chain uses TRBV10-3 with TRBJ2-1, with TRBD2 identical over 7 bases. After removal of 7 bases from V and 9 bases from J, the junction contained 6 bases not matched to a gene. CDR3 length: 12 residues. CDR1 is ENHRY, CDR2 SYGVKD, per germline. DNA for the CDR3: TGTGCCATCATTAGGACTAGTGGTGAGCAGTTCTTC. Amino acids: CAIIRTSGEQFF.

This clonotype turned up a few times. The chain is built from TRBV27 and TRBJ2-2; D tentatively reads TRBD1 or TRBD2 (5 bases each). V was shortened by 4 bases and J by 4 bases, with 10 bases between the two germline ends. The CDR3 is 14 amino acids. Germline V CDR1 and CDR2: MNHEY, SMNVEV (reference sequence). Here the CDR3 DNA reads TGTGCCAGCAGTTGGTTGGGGGTCACCGGGGAGCTGTTTTTT. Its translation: CASSWLGVTGELFF.

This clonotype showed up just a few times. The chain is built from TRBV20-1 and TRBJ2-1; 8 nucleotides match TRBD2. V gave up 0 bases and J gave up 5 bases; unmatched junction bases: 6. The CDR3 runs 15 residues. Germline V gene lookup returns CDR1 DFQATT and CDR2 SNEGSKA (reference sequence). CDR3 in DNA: TGCAGTGCTAGAGATGGGGGCGGGGGGAACAATGAGCAGTTCTTC. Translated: CSARDGGGGNNEQFF.

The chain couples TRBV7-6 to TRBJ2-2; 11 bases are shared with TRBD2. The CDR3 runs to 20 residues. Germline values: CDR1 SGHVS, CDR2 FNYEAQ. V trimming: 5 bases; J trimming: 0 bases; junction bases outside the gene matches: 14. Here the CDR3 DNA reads TGTGCCAGCAGCCCAAAACCGGGACTAGCGGAGATATCGAACACCGGGGAGCTGTTTTTT. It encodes CASSPKPGLAEISNTGELFF.

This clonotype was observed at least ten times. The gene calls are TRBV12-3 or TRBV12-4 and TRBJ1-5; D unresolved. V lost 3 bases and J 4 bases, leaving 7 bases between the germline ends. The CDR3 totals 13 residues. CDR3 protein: CASSFGPNQPQHF. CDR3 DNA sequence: TGTGCCAGCAGTTTCGGTCCAAATCAGCCCCAGCATTTT.

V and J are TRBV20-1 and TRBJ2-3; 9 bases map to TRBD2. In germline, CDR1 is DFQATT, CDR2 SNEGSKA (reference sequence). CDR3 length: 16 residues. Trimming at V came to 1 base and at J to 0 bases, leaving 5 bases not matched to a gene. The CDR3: CSARGLADTSTDTQYF. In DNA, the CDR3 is TGCAGTGCTAGAGGACTAGCGGATACTAGCACAGATACGCAGTATTTT.